One and the same sample provided the 27 T cell receptor beta chains below, sequenced in a study of CD8 T cells in ankylosing spondylitis. TCRdb reanalysed the 5' RACE reads using MiXCR and keeps one entry per CDR3 protein. The sample records about 240,000 distinct CDR3 sequences, about 10% being singletons. Sample: blood, either unsorted or a sorted T cell fraction (not recorded which). The receptors were sampled from a male donor with ankylosing spondylitis or in good health (not recorded which).

This clonotype occurred many times. The V gene is TRBV6-1, the J gene TRBJ2-7; 11 bases are shared with TRBD2. CDR1 is MNHNS and CDR2 is SASEGT in the germline V gene. This CDR3 spans 19 amino acids. The junction had 19 bases not matched to a gene; V was cut back by 5 bases and J by 4 bases. The CDR3 DNA reads as TGTGCCAGCAGTACCCGGGGGGGGGAAACTAGCGGGAGACTATACGAGCAGTACTTC. Protein product: CASSTRGGETSGRLYEQYF.

V is TRBV5-6 and J is TRBJ1-2; no reliable D call. The germline V gene encodes CDR1 SGHDT and CDR2 YYEEEE. V was cut by 2 bases and J by 1 base, with 18 bases left in between. The length of the CDR3 is 17 residues. The CDR3 sequence is CASSLVGAMGFNYGYTF. DNA for the CDR3: TGTGCCAGCAGCTTAGTGGGCGCCATGGGTTTTAACTATGGCTACACCTTC.

The V and J genes are TRBV20-1 and TRBJ1-1; no clear D. Trimming removed 5 bases at V and 2 bases at J, with 9 bases between. Germline values: CDR1 DFQATT, CDR2 SNEGSKA (reference sequence). The CDR3 totals 12 residues. The CDR3 reads CSAGQPNTEAFF. The CDR3 DNA reads TGCAGTGCTGGTCAACCAAACACTGAAGCTTTCTTT.

Judged by abundance, this clonotype is medium-sized. The V and J genes are TRBV9 and TRBJ2-1, with 11 bases matching TRBD2. CDR1 is SGDLS and CDR2 is YYNGEE in the germline V gene. Trimming removed 4 bases from V and 1 base from J; junction bases left unmatched: 13. This CDR3 region has 19 residues. CDR3 sequence (DNA): TGTGCCAGCAGCTCCCCGACTAGCGGGACCCGAGGTTCCTACAATGAGCAGTTCTTC. It is translated as CASSSPTSGTRGSYNEQFF.

The chain combines TRBV4-2 with TRBJ2-3; D is perhaps TRBD1 or TRBD2 (5 bases each). The CDR3 is 16 amino acids. Germline V CDR1 and CDR2: LGHNA, YNFKEQ. The V and J ends lost 4 bases and 4 bases respectively, with 18 bases between them. As DNA, the CDR3 is TGTGCCAGCAGCCGCGAAGCTGGGGGAAGCGCAGATACGCAGTATTTT. Translation: CASSREAGGSADTQYF.

This chain joins TRBV2 and TRBJ2-1, with TRBD2 matching over 9 bases. The CDR3 runs 16 residues. V was clipped by 5 bases and J by 0 bases; unmatched bases: 5. Germline-derived CDR1 and CDR2 are SNHLY and FYNNEI. The CDR3 nucleotides are TGTGCCAGCAGTCCCCGACTAGCGGTCTCCTACAATGAGCAGTTCTTC. It is translated as CASSPRLAVSYNEQFF.

This clonotype was seen only a few times. The gene calls are TRBV2 and TRBJ2-7, with a possible D match to TRBD1 (5 bases). The V and J ends lost 4 bases and 5 bases respectively, with 12 bases between them. Germline lookup yields CDR1 SNHLY and CDR2 FYNNEI. The CDR3 loop spans 13 amino acids. The CDR3 DNA follows: TGTGCCAGCAGTGCAGGGTTCAGCCACGAGCAGTACTTC. This translates into CASSAGFSHEQYF.

This clonotype has ten or more counts. This chain's CDR3 is CASKVSVQNEQFF. CDR3 sequence (DNA): TGTGCCAGCAAGGTATCTGTCCAAAATGAGCAGTTCTTC. The rearrangement uses TRBV6-2 or TRBV6-3 and TRBJ2-1; D gene ambiguous. Germline V gives CDR1 MNHEY, CDR2 SVGEGT. The CDR3 has 13 amino acids. V was cut by 7 bases and J by 7 bases, with 14 bases left in between.

Many counts were recorded for this clonotype. This chain connects TRBV20-1 to TRBJ2-3, with D tentatively TRBD1 (6 bases). The CDR3 totals 13 residues. Germline V gives CDR1 DFQATT, CDR2 SNEGSKA (reference sequence). V lost 5 bases, J lost 2 bases, and 11 bases lay in between. The DNA for the CDR3 is TGCAGTGCTGGCGACAGGACCACAGATACGCAGTATTTT. Translation: CSAGDRTTDTQYF.

Many counts were recorded for this clonotype. DNA for the CDR3: TGCGCCAGCAGCTTCGGCAGCAACTATGGCTACACCTTC. Translated, it gives CASSFGSNYGYTF. V usage is TRBV5-1 and J usage is TRBJ1-2; D is uncertain. This CDR3 is 13 amino acids long. V was clipped by 2 bases and J by 2 bases, with 7 bases between them. CDR1 and CDR2 from the germline V gene are SGHRS and YFSETQ.

The V gene is TRBV5-1, the J gene TRBJ1-4; 10 bases are shared with TRBD1. CDR1 is SGHRS, CDR2 YFSETQ, per germline. The CDR3 extends over 15 amino acids. The ends lost 4 bases at V and 8 bases at J; junction bases unmatched: 8. Written as DNA, the CDR3 is TGCGCCAGCAGCCACCAGGGGACAGGGGACGAAAAACTGTTTTTT. It codes for CASSHQGTGDEKLFF.

The V gene is TRBV5-1, the J gene TRBJ1-2; D uncertain. The germline V gene has CDR1 SGHRS and CDR2 YFSETQ. The CDR3 is 16 amino acids. V dropped 4 bases and J dropped 2 bases, with 18 bases sitting between them. CDR3 residues: CASSMTLGRANYGYTF. The CDR3 region has the DNA TGCGCCAGCAGCATGACCCTAGGACGGGCAAACTATGGCTACACCTTC.

This clonotype occurred many times. The V and J genes are TRBV12-3 or TRBV12-4 and TRBJ1-2; the match to TRBD1 covers 8 bases. The CDR3 extends over 15 amino acids. The trim removed 2 bases at V and 4 bases at J, leaving 6 bases unmatched. CDR3 region: CASSLTTGGPYGYTF. CDR3 coding DNA: TGTGCCAGCAGTTTAACTACAGGGGGACCCTATGGCTACACCTTC.

This clonotype occurred a few times. The chain is built from TRBV29-1 and TRBJ2-6; D perhaps matches TRBD1 (6 bases). The V gene's germline CDR1 is SQVTM and CDR2 ANQGSEA. The length of the CDR3 is 13 residues. V lost 6 bases and J lost 2, with 8 bases in between. The CDR3 protein is CSVQGPGANVLTF. CDR3 coding DNA: TGCAGCGTACAGGGCCCTGGGGCCAACGTCCTGACTTTC.

This clonotype showed up just a few times. The chain recombines TRBV12-3 or TRBV12-4 with TRBJ2-3; 8 bases line up with TRBD1. CDR3 length: 17 amino acids. The junction had 12 bases not matched to a gene; V was cut back by 5 bases and J by 2 bases. The chain's CDR3 is CASSRIATGAHTDTQYF. As DNA, the CDR3 is TGTGCCAGCAGTCGGATAGCGACAGGGGCGCACACAGATACGCAGTATTTT.

The sample holds many counts of this clonotype. CDR3 amino acids: CASSPGQGPGSDNEQFF. The DNA for the CDR3 is TGTGCCAGCTCACCGGGGCAGGGACCTGGTTCGGACAATGAGCAGTTCTTC. The rearrangement links TRBV18 to TRBJ2-1; possibly TRBD1 or TRBD2 for D (5 bases each). CDR1 is KGHSH and CDR2 is LQKENI in the germline V gene. The CDR3 is 17 residues long. V lost 3 bases and J lost 5, with 20 bases in between.

This clonotype was counted ten times or more. The rearrangement uses TRBV15 and TRBJ2-7; the D gene is possibly TRBD2 (5 bases). V gave up 3 bases and J gave up 6 bases, with 15 bases separating them. This CDR3 is 14 amino acids long. The germline CDR1 and CDR2 sequences are LNHNV and YYDKDF (reference sequence). This CDR3 reads CATSSRGLSSEQYF. The CDR3 DNA reads TGTGCCACCAGCAGCCGAGGGTTGTCTTCCGAGCAGTACTTC. Drawing the rest from reference TRBV15 and TRBJ2-7, the complete variable domain is DAMVIQNPRYQVTQFGKPVTLSCSQTLNHNVMYWYQQKSSQAPKLLFHYYDKDFNNEADTPDNFQSRRPNTSFCFLDIRSPGLGDTAMYLCATSSRGLSSEQYFGPGTRLTVT.

This clonotype has more than one count but fewer than ten. This chain links TRBV7-3 with TRBJ2-5; 14 nucleotides line up with TRBD2. V lost 4 bases, J lost 3 bases, and 7 bases stayed unmatched. The CDR3 contains 17 residues. Germline V gene data show CDR1 as SGHTA and CDR2 as FQGTGA. In nucleotides, the CDR3 is TGTGCCAGCAGCTCCGGGACTAGCGGGAGAGGGGAAGAGACCCAGTACTTC. Its protein is CASSSGTSGRGEETQYF.

This clonotype was detected ten times or more. The gene calls are TRBV5-1 and TRBJ2-2; tentatively, D is TRBD2 (5 bases). CDR1 SGHRS and CDR2 YFSETQ come from the germline V gene. V was pared by 0 bases and J by 8 bases, with 17 bases between. CDR3 size: 16 residues. Written as DNA, the CDR3 is TGCGCCAGCAGCTTGGGAATCCCGAGGGCCCAAGGGGAGCTGTTTTTT. Its translation is CASSLGIPRAQGELFF.

This clonotype was observed at least ten times. This chain connects TRBV20-1 to TRBJ2-7; TRBD2 agrees at 12 bases. CDR1 DFQATT and CDR2 SNEGSKA come from the germline V gene (reference sequence). The CDR3 extends over 16 amino acids. The J segment lost 5 bases and the V segment lost 6 bases, leaving 14 bases of the junction unmatched. In DNA form, the CDR3 reads TGCAGTGCCCCTAAGCTAGCGGGGGGGTTCTACCACGAGCAGTACTTC. Its protein product is CSAPKLAGGFYHEQYF.

This clonotype was seen ten or more times. The rearrangement uses TRBV12-3 or TRBV12-4 and TRBJ1-5; possible D gene TRBD1, 5 bases. This CDR3 comprises 13 residues. V was trimmed by 6 bases and J by 6 bases, leaving 12 bases between them. The CDR3 nucleotides are TGTGCCAGCAGGCGGGACTTGGGTCAGCCCCAGCATTTT. This codes for CASRRDLGQPQHF.

This clonotype appeared many times. The chain joins TRBV5-1 to TRBJ1-5; the D gene is possibly TRBD1 (5 bases). The CDR3 sequence is 16 residues long. Germline values: CDR1 SGHRS, CDR2 YFSETQ. V was pared by 0 bases and J by 9 bases, with 19 bases between. The CDR3 spells CASSLAGVGQGTPQHF. For the CDR3, the DNA is TGCGCCAGCAGCTTGGCCGGAGTTGGGCAGGGAACGCCCCAGCATTTT.

This clonotype was seen a handful of times. V gene TRBV29-1 combines with J gene TRBJ2-3; D may match TRBD1 or TRBD2 (6 bases each). In germline, CDR1 is SQVTM, CDR2 ANQGSEA. V was clipped by 7 bases and J by 0 bases, with 14 bases between them. The CDR3 is made up of 14 amino acids. The CDR3 protein is CSASGDTSTDTQYF. In DNA, the CDR3 is TGCAGCGCCTCGGGGGACACTAGCACAGATACGCAGTATTTT.

This clonotype was observed at least ten times. V gene TRBV29-1 combines with J gene TRBJ1-4; D ambiguous. The germline gives CDR1 SQVTM, CDR2 ANQGSEA. The ends were cut back, 7 bases at V and 2 bases at J, with 11 bases in the middle. The CDR3 spans 13 residues. CDR3 DNA: TGCAGCGGGTGGTTAGGGACTAATGAAAAACTGTTTTTT. As protein: CSGWLGTNEKLFF.

This clonotype has a count of ten or more. The rearrangement uses TRBV12-3 or TRBV12-4 and TRBJ1-1, with 9 bases fitting TRBD1. The CDR3 totals 13 residues. V shed 6 bases, J shed 7 bases, and the junction held 6 bases outside the gene matches. The CDR3, as DNA: TGTGCCAGCAGAAGAAGGACAGGGGATGAAGCTTTCTTT. It specifies CASRRRTGDEAFF.

This clonotype was picked up many times. The chain employs TRBV9 and TRBJ2-7; D may correspond to TRBD1 or TRBD2 (6 bases each). Germline V gene data show CDR1 as SGDLS and CDR2 as YYNGEE. The CDR3 is 14 residues long. V lost 2 bases, J lost 5 bases, and 14 bases lay in between. CDR3 nucleotides: TGTGCCAGCAGCGTGGGGGGCTCGGCCAACGAGCAGTACTTC. It translates to CASSVGGSANEQYF.

This clonotype was detected ten times or more. The rearrangement links TRBV10-2 to TRBJ1-3; D unclear. Germline V lookup: CDR1 WSHSY, CDR2 SAAADI. Trimming removed 3 bases from V and 0 bases from J, with 12 bases in between. The CDR3 extends over 16 amino acids. The CDR3 DNA sequence: TGCGCCAGCAGTGATCGATACAGTAGCTCTGGAAACACCATATATTTT. Translation: CASSDRYSSSGNTIYF.